Presented here are 10 T cell receptor beta chains from one specimen sequenced in a study of human T cells and chemical hapten exposure. MiXCR, run by TCRdb on the RACE reads, gives a single entry per CDR3 protein. The table lists some 97,000 distinct CDR3 sequences, 25% to 35% of them singletons. Described time point: patch test 3, about 24 weeks after DPC sensitization. Treatment noted: therapeutic diphenylcyclopropenone sensitization with weekly scalp DPC. Sequenced here: whole blood, sampled in connection with sensitization to the hapten diphenylcyclopropenone (DPC). Receptors originate from a man in his forties or fifties with alopecia areata. Some clones in this sample may be carry-over from other donors' samples.

This chain connects TRBV6-6 to TRBJ2-7; 8 positions agree with TRBD2. The CDR3 loop spans 15 amino acids. Germline values: CDR1 MNHNY, CDR2 SVGAGI (reference sequence). The V segment lost 7 bases and the J segment 0 bases; nucleotides outside the gene matches: 8. This CDR3 reads CASTQGLAGSYEQYF. Written as DNA, the CDR3 is TGTGCCAGCACCCAGGGGCTAGCGGGCTCCTACGAGCAGTACTTC.

The chain uses TRBV2 and TRBJ2-1; 11 bases map to TRBD2. Germline V gene lookup returns CDR1 SNHLY and CDR2 FYNNEI. This CDR3 comprises 15 residues. With V trimmed by 4 bases and J by 9 bases, 8 bases remained unmatched. The CDR3 here is CASSVLLAGVSEQFF. The CDR3 DNA is TGTGCCAGCAGTGTTTTACTAGCGGGAGTTAGTGAGCAGTTCTTC.

This chain uses TRBV28 with TRBJ1-5, with a weak D call TRBD1 (6 bases). V lost 3 bases and J 3 bases, leaving 12 bases between the germline ends. The length of the CDR3 is 15 residues. CDR1 and CDR2 from the germline V gene are MDHEN and SYDVKM. This CDR3 is CASSFVRTVNQPQHF. The CDR3 nucleotides read TGTGCCAGCAGTTTCGTTAGGACAGTCAATCAGCCCCAGCATTTT.

This chain connects TRBV11-3 to TRBJ2-3; TRBD2 is a possible D gene (6 bases). Trimming left V 1 base short and J 4 bases short, with 9 bases between. The CDR3 runs to 14 residues. Germline values: CDR1 SGHNT, CDR2 YENEEA. This chain's CDR3 is CASSLGWGADTQYF. As DNA, the CDR3 is TGTGCCAGCAGCTTAGGCTGGGGGGCAGATACGCAGTATTTT.

V gene TRBV21-1 combines with J gene TRBJ2-5; the table's D call of TRBD2 was not tested on the DNA. TRBV21-1 is a pseudogene segment. The CDR3 has 16 amino acids. The CDR3 bases are TGTGCCAGCAGCAAAGACAGCGGGAGGGGGGAAGAGACCCAGTACTTC. Protein sequence: CASSKDSGRGEETQYF.

This clonotype was counted only a few times. The rearrangement uses TRBV2 and TRBJ2-1; D is unclear. V lost 3 bases and J 8 bases, leaving 14 bases between the germline ends. Germline CDR1 reads SNHLY; CDR2 reads FYNNEI. The CDR3 runs to 14 residues. The CDR3 DNA is TGTGCCAGCAGTGATTTACGAGGATTCGATGAGCAGTTCTTC. Residues: CASSDLRGFDEQFF.

The V and J genes are TRBV6-5 and TRBJ2-7; TRBD1 matches at 11 bases. V was clipped by 6 bases and J by 0 bases; unmatched bases: 4. The germline V gene encodes CDR1 MNHEY and CDR2 SVGAGI. CDR3 length equals 15 residues. The CDR3 is CASRPGTGGSYEQYF. CDR3 nucleotides: TGTGCCAGCAGACCCGGGACAGGGGGCTCCTACGAGCAGTACTTC.

The J gene is TRBJ2-2, the V gene TRBV24-1; 10 nucleotides align to TRBD1. Germline loops: CDR1 KGHDR, CDR2 SFDVKD. The junction had 4 bases not matched to a gene; V was cut back by 2 bases and J by 5 bases. This CDR3 is built from 16 residues. The CDR3 sequence is CATSDSGQGGTGELFF. The CDR3 region has the DNA TGTGCCACCAGTGATTCCGGACAGGGGGGTACCGGGGAGCTGTTTTTT.

J is TRBJ2-2 and V is TRBV7-2, with a weak D call TRBD2 (5 bases). CDR1 and CDR2 from the germline V gene are SGHTA and FQGNSA. CDR3 length: 13 amino acids. V was trimmed by 6 bases and J by 5 bases, leaving 10 bases between them. This CDR3 is CASSGGATGELFF. CDR3 sequence (DNA): TGTGCCAGCAGTGGAGGCGCGACCGGGGAGCTGTTTTTT.

This clonotype came up a few times. V and J are TRBV30 and TRBJ2-3, with D unresolved. Trimming left V 3 bases short and J 4 bases short, with 14 bases between. The CDR3 has 14 residues. Germline V lookup: CDR1 GTSNPN, CDR2 SVGIG (reference sequence). CDR3 sequence (DNA): TGTGCCTGGAGCGGCCTCCTAGGGCCAGATACGCAGTATTTT. Encoded protein: CAWSGLLGPDTQYF.